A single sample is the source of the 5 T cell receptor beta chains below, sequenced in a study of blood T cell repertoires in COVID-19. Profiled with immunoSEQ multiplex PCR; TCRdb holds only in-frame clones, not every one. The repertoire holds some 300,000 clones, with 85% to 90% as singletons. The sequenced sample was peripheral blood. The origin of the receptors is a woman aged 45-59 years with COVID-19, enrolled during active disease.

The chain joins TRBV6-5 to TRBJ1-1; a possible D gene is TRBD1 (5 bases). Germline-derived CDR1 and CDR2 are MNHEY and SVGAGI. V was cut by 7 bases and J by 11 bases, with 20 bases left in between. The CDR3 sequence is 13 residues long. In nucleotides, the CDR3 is TGTGCCAGCACCGACCTGGCGGGGGTGGAGGCTTTCTTT. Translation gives CASTDLAGVEAFF.

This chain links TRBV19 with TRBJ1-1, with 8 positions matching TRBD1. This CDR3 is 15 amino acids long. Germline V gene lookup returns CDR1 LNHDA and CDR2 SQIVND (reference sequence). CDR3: CSVPEIQGADTEAFF. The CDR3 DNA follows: TGTTCAGTACCGGAGATCCAGGGGGCAGACACTGAAGCTTTCTTT.

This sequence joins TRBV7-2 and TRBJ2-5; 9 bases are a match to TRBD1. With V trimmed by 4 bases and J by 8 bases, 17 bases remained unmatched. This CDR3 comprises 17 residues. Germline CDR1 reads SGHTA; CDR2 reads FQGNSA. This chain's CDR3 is CASSSQDRQGGPGTQYF. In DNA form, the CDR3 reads TGTGCCAGCAGCTCCCAAGACCGACAGGGGGGGCCGGGAACCCAGTACTTC.

DNA of the CDR3: TGTGCCAGCAGCTGGGACACCTCACCCCTCCACTTT. Amino acid sequence: CASSWDTSPLHF. The V gene is TRBV5-8, the J gene TRBJ1-6; weak D call: TRBD1 (6 bases). CDR1 and CDR2 from the germline V gene are SGHTS and YDEGEE. This CDR3 comprises 12 residues. V lost 3 bases and J lost 10, with 8 bases in between.

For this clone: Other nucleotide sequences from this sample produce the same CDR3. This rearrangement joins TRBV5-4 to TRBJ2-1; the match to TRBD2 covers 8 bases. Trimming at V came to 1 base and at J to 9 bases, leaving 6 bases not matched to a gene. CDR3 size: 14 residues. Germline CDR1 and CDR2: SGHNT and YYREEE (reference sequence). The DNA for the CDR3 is TGTGCCAGCAGCTTGCGGGGGGGAGTAGGTGAGCAGTTCTTC. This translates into CASSLRGGVGEQFF.